Shown below are 15 T cell receptor beta chains from a single sample sequenced in a study of metastatic and nonmetastatic thyroid tumors. TCRdb reanalyzed the PCR reads with MiXCR. The sample includes roughly 24,000 clones, more than 20% of them seen just once. All patients were untreated before thyroid surgery. The specimen sequenced was blood. The source is a male donor with papillary thyroid cancer or a benign thyroid nodule (not recorded which). Some clones in this sample may be carry-over from other donors' samples.

The V and J genes are TRBV5-1 and TRBJ1-3; the match to TRBD1 covers 7 bases. The trim removed 4 bases at V and 0 bases at J, leaving 7 bases unmatched. The CDR3 totals 16 residues. CDR1 SGHRS and CDR2 YFSETQ come from the germline V gene. The CDR3 sequence: CASSGSTGISGNTIYF. Written as DNA, the CDR3 is TGCGCCAGCAGCGGTTCGACAGGGATCTCTGGAAACACCATATATTTT.

There are many counts of this clone. A single base separates this from a much larger clone, so it may be a read error. The sample has other DNA sequences that encode this CDR3 too. The chain is built from TRBV11-3 and TRBJ1-1; D is undetermined. The V gene lost 8 bases and the J gene lost 0 bases, with 10 bases spanning the gap. The CDR3 runs to 13 residues. Germline V gives CDR1 SGHNT, CDR2 YENEEA. DNA of the CDR3: TGTGCCAGCGGCGAAAACATGAACACTGAAGCTTTCTTT. As protein: CASGENMNTEAFF.

This clone was observed at least ten times. The chain recombines TRBV10-3 with TRBJ1-5; D remains unclear. The V end was cut by 6 bases, the J end by 0 bases, with 3 bases between. CDR3 length equals 12 residues. Germline V gives CDR1 ENHRY, CDR2 SYGVKD. The CDR3, as DNA: TGTGCCATCAGCAATAGCAATCAGCCCCAGCATTTT. This sequence encodes CAISNSNQPQHF.

The V and J genes are TRBV7-9 and TRBJ1-3; D perhaps matches TRBD1 (6 bases). This CDR3 is built from 12 residues. Trimming cost V 11 bases and J 0 bases, with 8 bases left between them. Germline CDR1 SEHNR, CDR2 FQNEAQ (reference sequence). The CDR3 coding sequence is TGTGCCGTCAGGGGCTCTGGAAACACCATATATTTT. Translated, it gives CAVRGSGNTIYF. Complete variable domain (other parts from reference TRBV7-9 and TRBJ1-3): DTGVSQNPRHKITKRGQNVTFRCDPISEHNRLYWYRQTLGQGPEFLTYFQNEAQLEKSRLLSDRFSAERPKGSFSTLEIQRTEQGDSAMYLCAVRGSGNTIYFGEGSWLTVV.

This clone showed up many times. This chain connects TRBV10-3 to TRBJ2-7; 9 nucleotides align to TRBD1. The CDR3 contains 19 residues. Germline trimming cut 3 bases from V and 3 bases from J; bases unmatched to any gene: 18. CDR1 and CDR2 (germline): ENHRY, SYGVKD. The CDR3 DNA reads TGTGCCATCAGTGACCCCGGGACAGGGCTCTTGCAGAGGGACTACGAGCAGTACTTC. This translates into CAISDPGTGLLQRDYEQYF.

This clone has ten or more counts. V usage is TRBV7-7 and J usage is TRBJ2-3; D ambiguous. This CDR3 is built from 15 residues. The germline CDR1 and CDR2 sequences are SSHAT and FNYEAQ (reference sequence). The CDR3 sequence: CASFPSTPGTDTQYF. The CDR3, as DNA: TGTGCTAGCTTCCCCTCTACCCCAGGAACAGATACGCAGTATTTT.

This clone was counted at least ten times. The J gene is TRBJ2-1, the V gene TRBV7-9; perhaps TRBD1 as D (5 bases). The germline gives CDR1 SEHNR, CDR2 FQNEAQ (reference sequence). The CDR3 is 14 residues long. V lost 4 bases and J 8 bases, leaving 15 bases between the germline ends. As DNA, the CDR3 is TGTGCCAGCAGCTCAGGGTGGTCACTATATGAGCAGTTCTTC. It yields the protein CASSSGWSLYEQFF.

In its sample, this clone was seen many times. The sample has other DNA sequences that encode this CDR3 too. The chain uses TRBV7-3 and TRBJ1-1; D is unclear. Germline V gene data show CDR1 as SGHTA and CDR2 as FQGTGA. The V end was cut by 5 bases, the J end by 11 bases, with 18 bases between. This CDR3 is built from 13 residues. The CDR3 protein is CASSPTANLQAFF. CDR3 in DNA: TGTGCCAGCAGCCCAACCGCGAACCTGCAGGCTTTCTTT. The entire variable domain, with the rest obtained from reference TRBV7-3 and TRBJ1-1, is as follows: GAGVSQTPSNKVTEKGKYVELRCDPISGHTALYWYRQSLGQGPEFLIYFQGTGAADDSGLPNDRFFAVRPEGSVSTLKIQRTERGDSAVYLCASSPTANLQAFFGQGTRLTVV.

This clone showed up many times. This chain joins TRBV19 and TRBJ2-7; possibly TRBD1 or TRBD2 for D (5 bases each). Germline V gives CDR1 LNHDA, CDR2 SQIVND (reference sequence). The CDR3 runs 15 residues. With 3 bases removed from V and 2 bases from J, the gap between germline ends came to 14 bases. CDR3 sequence reads: CASSMSGTGTYEQYF. The CDR3 coding sequence is TGTGCCAGTAGTATGTCTGGGACGGGAACCTACGAGCAGTACTTC. The variable domain in full, completed from reference TRBV19 and TRBJ2-7, reads DGGITQSPKYLFRKEGQNVTLSCEQNLNHDAMYWYRQDPGQGLRLIYYSQIVNDFQKGDIAEGYSVSREKKESFPLTVTSAQKNPTAFYLCASSMSGTGTYEQYFGPGTRLTVT.

This clone was counted ten times or more. This chain's CDR3 is CASSFLGQGASPLHF. In DNA, the CDR3 is TGCGCCAGCAGCTTCTTGGGACAGGGAGCTTCACCCCTCCACTTT. The chain links TRBV5-1 to TRBJ1-6; 9 bases match TRBD1. V dropped 2 bases and J dropped 9; count of bases not matched to a gene: 6. Germline-derived CDR1 and CDR2 are SGHRS and YFSETQ. The CDR3 runs 15 residues.

In this sample, this clone turned up many times. The rearrangement joins TRBV7-2 to TRBJ2-5, with 8 positions matching TRBD1. Germline V gives CDR1 SGHTA, CDR2 FQGNSA. Trimming cost V 1 base and J 7 bases; bases outside gene matches: 14. This CDR3 comprises 17 residues. The CDR3 protein is CASSLGGWTGPGRTQYF. In nucleotides, the CDR3 is TGTGCCAGCAGCTTAGGGGGCTGGACAGGGCCCGGGCGGACCCAGTACTTC.

This sequence joins TRBV2 and TRBJ1-1; possible D gene TRBD1, 5 bases. Germline CDR1 is SNHLY and CDR2 is FYNNEI. The CDR3 spans 13 residues. With 7 bases removed from V and 0 bases from J, the gap between germline ends came to 9 bases. The CDR3 sequence: CASNRGLNTEAFF. The CDR3 coding sequence is TGTGCCAGCAACCGGGGACTGAACACTGAAGCTTTCTTT.

In this sample, this clone turned up many times. The chain uses TRBV5-4 and TRBJ2-1, with 8 bases fitting TRBD1. There are 17 residues in the CDR3. V lost 4 bases to trimming and J lost 5 bases; unmatched junction nucleotides: 14. CDR1 is SGHNT and CDR2 is YYREEE in the germline V gene (reference sequence). CDR3 region: CASSGQSGTGSDNEQFF. The CDR3 DNA reads TGTGCCAGCAGCGGCCAAAGTGGGACAGGTTCTGACAATGAGCAGTTCTTC.

The V call is TRBV6-2 or TRBV6-3, the J call TRBJ2-2; 8 bases match TRBD2. With 4 bases clipped from V and 7 bases from J, the junction kept 8 bases outside the gene matches. Germline V gene lookup returns CDR1 MNHEY and CDR2 SVGEGT. This CDR3 is 15 amino acids long. The CDR3 loop is CASSSGRGGVGELFF. CDR3 bases: TGTGCCAGCAGTTCGGGACGGGGGGGAGTCGGGGAGCTGTTTTTT.

The chain couples TRBV28 to TRBJ2-5; 13 nucleotides line up with TRBD2. CDR1 is MDHEN and CDR2 is SYDVKM in the germline V gene. CDR3 length: 16 amino acids. The junction had 12 bases not matched to a gene; V was cut back by 4 bases and J by 10 bases. The CDR3 DNA reads as TGTGCCAGCAGTTCCCGGACTAGCGGGAGTCGTAAGAACCAGTACTTC. It specifies CASSSRTSGSRKNQYF.